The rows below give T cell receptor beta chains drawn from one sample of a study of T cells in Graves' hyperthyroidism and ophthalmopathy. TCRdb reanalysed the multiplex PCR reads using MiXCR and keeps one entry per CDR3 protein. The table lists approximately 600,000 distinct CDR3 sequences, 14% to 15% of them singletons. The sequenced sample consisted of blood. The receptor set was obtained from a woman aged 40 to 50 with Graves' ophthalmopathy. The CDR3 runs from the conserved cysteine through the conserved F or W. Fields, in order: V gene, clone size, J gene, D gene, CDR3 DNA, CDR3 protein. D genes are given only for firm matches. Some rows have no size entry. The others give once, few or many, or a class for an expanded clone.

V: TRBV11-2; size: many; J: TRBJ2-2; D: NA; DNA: TGTGCCAGCAGCTTGTCCGGGACTGAGATCACCGGGGAGCTGTTTTTT; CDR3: CASSLSGTEITGELFF
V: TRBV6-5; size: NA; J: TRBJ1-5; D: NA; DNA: TGTGCCAGCAGTTACCGGGGGGGGGGCAATCAGCCCCAGCATTTT; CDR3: CASSYRGGGNQPQHF
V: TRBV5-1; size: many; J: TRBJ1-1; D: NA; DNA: TGCGCCAGCAGCTTGGCCGGGCCGGGGAGTGGTGAAGCTTTCTTT; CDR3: CASSLAGPGSGEAFF
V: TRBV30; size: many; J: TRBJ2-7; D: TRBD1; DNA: TGTGCCTGGAGTGGGCAGGGGGCTTTCTACGAGCAGTACTTC; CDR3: CAWSGQGAFYEQYF
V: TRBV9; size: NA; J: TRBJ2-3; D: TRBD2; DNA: TGTGCCAGCAGCGTAGACGGACTAGGGGTCGATACGCAGTATTTT; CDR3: CASSVDGLGVDTQYF
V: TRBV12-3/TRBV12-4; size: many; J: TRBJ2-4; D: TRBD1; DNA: TGTGCCAGCAGTTTAACCCAGGGGGCTTGGAACATTCAGTACTTC; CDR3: CASSLTQGAWNIQYF
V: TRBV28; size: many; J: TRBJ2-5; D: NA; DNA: TGTGCCAGCAGCGAAAACAGGGAGGTAAAGACCCAGTACTTC; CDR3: CASSENREVKTQYF
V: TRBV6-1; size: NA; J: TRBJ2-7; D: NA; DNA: TGTGCCAGCAGTCGCTACCGACAATTGGAGTACTTC; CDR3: CASSRYRQLEYF
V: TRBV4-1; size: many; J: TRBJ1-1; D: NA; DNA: TGCGCCAGCAGCCACAAGAACACTGAAGCTTTCTTT; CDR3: CASSHKNTEAFF
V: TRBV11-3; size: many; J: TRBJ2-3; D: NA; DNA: TGTGCCAGCAGGGGAGATACGCAGTATTTT; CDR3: CASRGDTQYF
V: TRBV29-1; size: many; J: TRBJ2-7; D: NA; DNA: TGCAGCCCCGCGCGGTACGAGCAGTACTTC; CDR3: CSPARYEQYF
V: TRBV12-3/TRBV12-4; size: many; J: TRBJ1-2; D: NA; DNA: TGTGCCAGCAGCTACTCGGGACGGAACTATGGCTACACCTTC; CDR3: CASSYSGRNYGYTF
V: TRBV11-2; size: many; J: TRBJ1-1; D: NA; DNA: TGTGCCAGCAGCTCCCTGACCCGGGGATTGAACACTGAAGCTTTCTTT; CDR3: CASSSLTRGLNTEAFF
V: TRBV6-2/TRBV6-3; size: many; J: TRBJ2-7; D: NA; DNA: TGTGCCAGCAGGGGCTGGGACTGGGGCTACGAGCAGTACTTC; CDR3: CASRGWDWGYEQYF
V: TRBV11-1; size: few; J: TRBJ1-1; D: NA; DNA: TGTGCCAGCAGCTTAATCCAGGGAGGGGAAGCTTTCTTT; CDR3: CASSLIQGGEAFF
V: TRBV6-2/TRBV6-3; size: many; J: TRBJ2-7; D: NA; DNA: TGTGCCAGCAGTTACGGGGGGCGAGCCTACGAGCAGTACTTC; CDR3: CASSYGGRAYEQYF
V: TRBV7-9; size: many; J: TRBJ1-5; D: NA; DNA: TGTGCCAGCAGCTTCCAGGCGAACGAGCCCCAGCATTTT; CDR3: CASSFQANEPQHF
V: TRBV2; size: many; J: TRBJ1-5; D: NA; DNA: TGTGCCAGCAGCCAGGCCAATCAGCCCCAGCATTTT; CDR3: CASSQANQPQHF
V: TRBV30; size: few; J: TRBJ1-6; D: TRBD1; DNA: TGTGCCTGGAGTGTTTCCGGGACAGGGGTTTCACCCCTCCACTTT; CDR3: CAWSVSGTGVSPLHF
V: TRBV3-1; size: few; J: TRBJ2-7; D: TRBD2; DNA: TGTGCCAGCAGCCAAGCTTGGACTAGCTCCTACGAGCAGTACTTC; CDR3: CASSQAWTSSYEQYF
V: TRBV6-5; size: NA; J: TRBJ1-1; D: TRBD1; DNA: TGTGCCAGCAGTTTACAGACAGGGACTCAGAACACTGAAGCTTTCTTT; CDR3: CASSLQTGTQNTEAFF
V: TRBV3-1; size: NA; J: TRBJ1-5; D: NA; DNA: TGTGCCAGCAGCCCGGGGAGGTCGGCAGGCCAGCCCCAGCATTTT; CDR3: CASSPGRSAGQPQHF
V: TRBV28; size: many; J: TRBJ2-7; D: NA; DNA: TGTGCCAGCAGTTGGGAGCGGCCCTACGAGCAGTACTTC; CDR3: CASSWERPYEQYF
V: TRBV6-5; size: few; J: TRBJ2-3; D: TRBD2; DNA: TGTGCCAGCAGTTATTTAGCGGGAGAGGTAGATACGCAGTATTTT; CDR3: CASSYLAGEVDTQYF
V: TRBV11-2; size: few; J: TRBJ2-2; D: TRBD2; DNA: TGTGCCAGCAGCATCACTAGCGGAAGATCGTCCGGGGAGCTGTTTTTT; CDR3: CASSITSGRSSGELFF
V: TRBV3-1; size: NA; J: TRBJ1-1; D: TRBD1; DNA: TGTGCCAGCAGCGCCCGGACAGGGGGCGAGGACACTGAAGCTTTCTTT; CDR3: CASSARTGGEDTEAFF
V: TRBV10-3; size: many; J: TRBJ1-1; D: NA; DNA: TGTGCCATCAGAGGACAGAACACTGAAGCTTTCTTT; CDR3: CAIRGQNTEAFF
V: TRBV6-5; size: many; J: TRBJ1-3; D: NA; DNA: TGTGCCAGCAGTTACGGGGACAAAGGAAACACCATATATTTT; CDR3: CASSYGDKGNTIYF
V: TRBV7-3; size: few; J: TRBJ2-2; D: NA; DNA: TGTGCCAGCAGCCAAACGGTGGGGCGGGCGAACACCGGGGAGCTGTTTTTT; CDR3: CASSQTVGRANTGELFF
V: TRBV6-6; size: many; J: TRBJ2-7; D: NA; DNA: TGTGCCAGCAGTCGGGACCCCGGACAGAACTACGAGCAGTACTTC; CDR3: CASSRDPGQNYEQYF
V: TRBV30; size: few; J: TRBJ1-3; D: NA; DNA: TGTGCCTGGAGGCCGAAGACATCTGGAAACACCATATATTTT; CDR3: CAWRPKTSGNTIYF
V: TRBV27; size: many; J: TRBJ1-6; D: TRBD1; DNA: TGTGCCAGCAGCCCCCGACAGGGGCCAAATTCACCCCTCCACTTT; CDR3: CASSPRQGPNSPLHF
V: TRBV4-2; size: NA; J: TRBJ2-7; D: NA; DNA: TGTGCCAGCAGCCAAGAAGAAAGCTCCTACGAGCAGTACTTC; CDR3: CASSQEESSYEQYF
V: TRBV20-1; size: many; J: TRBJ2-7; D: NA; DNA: TGCAGTGCTAGAGATAGTGCCGGGTCCTACGAGCAGTACTTC; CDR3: CSARDSAGSYEQYF
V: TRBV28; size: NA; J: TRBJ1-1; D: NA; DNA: TGTGCCAGCAGCAAGACGGTAGGCATGAACACTGAAGCTTTCTTT; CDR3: CASSKTVGMNTEAFF
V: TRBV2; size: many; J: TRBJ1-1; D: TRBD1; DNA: TGTGCCAGCAGTTACCTAACAGGGGGTACTGAAGCTTTCTTT; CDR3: CASSYLTGGTEAFF
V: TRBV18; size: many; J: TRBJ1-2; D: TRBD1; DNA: TGTGCCAGCTCTGCCGGGACAGGGGAATATGGCTACACCTTC; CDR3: CASSAGTGEYGYTF
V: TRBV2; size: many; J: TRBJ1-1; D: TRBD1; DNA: TGTGCCAGCAGTCGGACAGGATTCGAAGCTTTCTTT; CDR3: CASSRTGFEAFF
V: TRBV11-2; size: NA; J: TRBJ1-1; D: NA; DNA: TGTGCCAGCAGCTTGGGGGCCGCGAACGACGCTTTCTTT; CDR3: CASSLGAANDAFF
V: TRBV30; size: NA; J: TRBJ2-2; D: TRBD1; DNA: TGTGCCTGGAGTTGGGGACAGCTAACCGGGGAGCTGTTTTTT; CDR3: CAWSWGQLTGELFF
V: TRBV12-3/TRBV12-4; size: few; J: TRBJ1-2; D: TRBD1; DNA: TGTGCCAGCAGTTGGCAGGGGGCTAACTATGGCTACACCTTC; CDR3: CASSWQGANYGYTF
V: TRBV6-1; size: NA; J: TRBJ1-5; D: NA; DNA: TGTGCCAGCAGTAAAGCTTGGGCTAGCAATCAGCCCCAGCATTTT; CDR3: CASSKAWASNQPQHF
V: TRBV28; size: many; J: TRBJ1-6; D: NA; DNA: TGTGCCAGCAGTTTATTCCGGGACATAGATTCACCCCTCCACTTT; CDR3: CASSLFRDIDSPLHF
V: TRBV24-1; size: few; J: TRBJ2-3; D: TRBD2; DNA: TGTGCCACCAGTGACCCTACTAGCGCGGGCACAGATACGCAGTATTTT; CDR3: CATSDPTSAGTDTQYF